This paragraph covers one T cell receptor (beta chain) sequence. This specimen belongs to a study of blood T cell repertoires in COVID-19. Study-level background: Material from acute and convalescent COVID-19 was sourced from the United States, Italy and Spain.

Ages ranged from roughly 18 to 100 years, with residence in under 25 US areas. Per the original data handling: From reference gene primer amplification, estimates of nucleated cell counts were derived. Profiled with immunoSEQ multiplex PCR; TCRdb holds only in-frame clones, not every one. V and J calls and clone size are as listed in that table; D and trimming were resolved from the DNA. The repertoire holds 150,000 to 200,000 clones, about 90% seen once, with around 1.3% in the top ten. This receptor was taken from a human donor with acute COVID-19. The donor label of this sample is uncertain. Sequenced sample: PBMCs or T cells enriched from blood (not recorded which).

CDR3 nucleotides: TGTGCCAGCAGTGACCCGGACAGGGAAGAGACCCAGTACTTC. This gives the protein CASSDPDREETQYF. The J gene is TRBJ2-5, the V gene TRBV2; 8 nucleotides align to TRBD1. The ends lost 3 bases at V and 3 bases at J; junction bases unmatched: 3. The CDR3 consists of 14 residues. Germline CDR1 is SNHLY and CDR2 is FYNNEI.